This T cell receptor beta chain was recovered during a study of blood T cell repertoires in COVID-19 (dated by TCRdb to 2020 to 2021). Broadly, across the study: The collaborator samples originated in the United States, Italy and Spain and spanned the acute and convalescent phases of COVID-19. The material from the prospective study consisted of cDNA or gDNA derived from T cells, B-cell-depleted T cells, or PBMCs. The dataset comprised deeply sampled blood TCRbeta repertoires from subjects exposed to, actively infected with, or recovered from COVID-19. A freely available public database, intended as a resource for researchers studying the immune response to SARS-CoV-2, is where the repertoires were released. Samples came from the ongoing ImmuneRACE study (first 160 participants) plus 1,254 subjects from 6 global collaborators. Nearly every sample came with metadata listing a de-identified subject ID, COVID-19 status, age in years and sex. Where available, HLA class I and class II types were taken from metadata supplied by the sample provider and were not determined by assay-based typing.

About this clone: Its target antigen remains unknown. Within one base of it there is no much larger clone, and no base qualities were kept.

Overall study outcomes, separate from this receptor: The quantity of clinical and demographic metadata differed by source and by participant and was supplied without curation.

The collaborating institutions used their own protocols to collect whole blood in K2EDTA tubes. Collaborator samples were shipped for TCRbeta analysis as frozen whole blood, isolated PBMCs, or DNA extracted from either sample type. Trimming takes 1 base from V and 4 bases from J, and the germline ends sit 10 bases apart. CDR1 SGHTA and CDR2 FQGTGA are derived from the germline V gene. Its CDR3 holds 15 amino acids, cysteine through phenylalanine. Only the CDR3 part of the read is kept: 45 bases, read in frame from the first base. TCRbeta CDR3 regions were amplified from genomic DNA by means of the immunoSEQ Assay, a bias-controlled multiplex PCR. On the study's bioinformatics: The number of nucleated cells in each sample was estimated by amplification of reference gene primers within the assay. Sequence reads were collapsed and filtered to measure the absolute abundance of every unique TCRbeta CDR3 rearrangement. For each sample, productive Simpson clonality was calculated as the square root of Simpson's diversity index across productive rearrangements. TCRdb carries this immuneACCESS record with in-frame sequences only. Its versions omit some clonotypes, under half of them owing to an unresolved V gene in the studies checked, with the rest unexplained. From that table come the V and J calls and clone size; the DNA was used to work out D and trimming. The sample yields approximately 60,000 clones; about three quarters were counted once. In total, the top ten clones hold roughly half of the sample.

The sequencing sample was made of peripheral blood. The TCR comes from a woman over 75 with acute or convalescent COVID-19. The chain is encoded by TRBV7-3 joined to TRBJ2-2, with no D gene named confidently. CDR3 sequence: CASSLMAGSTGELFF. The bases read TGTGCCAGCAGCTTAATGGCAGGTAGCACCGGGGAGCTGTTTTTT.